The 17 T cell receptor beta chains reported below all come from one sample, sequenced in a study of tumor-infiltrating lymphocytes in primary liver carcinoma. TCR beta cDNA came from around 0.5 ug total RNA, primed with a constant-region primer. Three rounds of nested multiplex PCR with slightly modified ARM-PCR produced TCR beta libraries. PCR rounds one and two used TRBV1-TRBV30 forward primers with a C-beta reverse primer for 10 cycles each. TCRdb re-called the multiplex PCR reads through MiXCR, storing one row per CDR3 protein. The sample includes roughly 25,000 distinct CDR3 sequences, roughly four fifths of them seen just once. The study co-extracted DNA and RNA from 20-30 mg of unsorted bulk tissue. Sequencing input: liver tumor tissue from sampling region 5. Subset indicated: tumor region T5, tumor centre. These receptors were taken from a woman aged 25 to 39 with primary liver carcinoma and hepatitis B virus infection.

V is TRBV7-8 and J is TRBJ2-3; D is perhaps TRBD2 (8 bases). In germline, CDR1 is SGHVS, CDR2 FQNEAQ. This CDR3 is 19 amino acids long. V was cut by 7 bases and J by 5 bases, with 31 bases left in between. CDR3: CASNARRGGRGTYIDTQYF. The CDR3 coding sequence is TGTGCCAGCAACGCTCGCCGGGGGGGCAGGGGGACATACATAGATACGCAGTATTTT.

This sequence joins TRBV11-1 and TRBJ2-7; possibly TRBD1 for D (7 bases). This CDR3 comprises 14 residues. The V gene's germline CDR1 is SGHAT and CDR2 FQDESV (reference sequence). The CDR3, as DNA: TGTGCTAGCGGCGACCTAGAAGGGACAGACGAGCAGTACTTC. As protein: CASGDLEGTDEQYF.

The sample holds many counts of this clonotype. The CDR3 region has the DNA TGCAGTGGGATGGGACTAGCGGGAGCGATTTCCTACAATGAGCAGTTCTTC. Its translation: CSGMGLAGAISYNEQFF. V and J are TRBV20-1 and TRBJ2-1, with 14 bases that match TRBD2. Germline V gives CDR1 DFQATT, CDR2 SNEGSKA (reference sequence). The CDR3 spans 17 residues. After removal of 7 bases from V and 1 base from J, the junction contained 9 bases not matched to a gene.

V is TRBV11-2 and J is TRBJ2-2; no clear D gene. The V and J ends lost 6 bases and 1 base respectively, with 15 bases between them. CDR3 length: 16 amino acids. Looked up from germline, CDR1 is SGHAT and CDR2 is FQNNGV. The CDR3 region has the DNA TGTGCCAGCAGTCATGATCCCCAATTGAACACCGGGGAGCTGTTTTTT. This translates into CASSHDPQLNTGELFF. Supplemented by reference TRBV11-2 and TRBJ2-2, the full variable domain reads EAGVAQSPRYKIIEKRQSVAFWCNPISGHATLYWYQQILGQGPKLLIQFQNNGVVDDSQLPKDRFSAERLKGVDSTLKIQPAKLEDSAVYLCASSHDPQLNTGELFFGEGSRLTVL.

The V gene is TRBV20-1, the J gene TRBJ2-1; D perhaps matches TRBD2 (5 bases). CDR3 length: 12 amino acids. CDR1 DFQATT and CDR2 SNEGSKA come from the germline V gene (reference sequence). The CDR3 bases are TGCAGCACTAGGGCTCCCGGGGATGAGCAGTTCTTC. Translation: CSTRAPGDEQFF.

In regard to this clonotype: Sequence at one end of the junction differs from germline and may be a read error. V usage is TRBV10-3 and J usage is TRBJ1-2, with D possibly being TRBD1 (5 bases). The CDR3 totals 15 residues. Germline V lookup: CDR1 ENHRY, CDR2 SYGVKD. The CDR3 loop is CAVSEDPGDGYVYTF. The CDR3 DNA reads as TGTGCCGTAAGTGAAGATCCGGGGGATGGCTATGTCTACACCTTC.

A remark on this clonotype: This CDR3 fails to terminate in the conserved phenylalanine or tryptophan, so it likely reflects a read error. The CDR3 DNA reads TGTGCCAGCAGTCTGCGGACAGGGCTCACGGGGGAGCTGTTTTAT. This codes for CASSLRTGLTGELFY. The chain combines TRBV6-5 with TRBJ2-2; 8 positions agree with TRBD1. V lost 5 bases, J lost 8 bases, and 10 bases stayed unmatched. This CDR3 has 15 amino acids. CDR1 and CDR2 from the germline V gene are MNHEY and SVGAGI.

The gene calls are TRBV5-1 and TRBJ2-2; 7 nucleotides align to TRBD1. Germline trimming cut 0 bases from V and 1 base from J; bases unmatched to any gene: 6. The CDR3 is 17 residues long. From germline, CDR1 is SGHRS and CDR2 YFSETQ. CDR3 residues: CASSLGYRGKNTGELFF. The CDR3 DNA follows: TGCGCCAGCAGCTTGGGGTACAGGGGCAAGAACACCGGGGAGCTGTTTTTT.

Points on this clonotype: Here the CDR3 omits its conserved ending phenylalanine or tryptophan, so a read error is the likely source. The V and J genes are TRBV11-1 and TRBJ2-5, with TRBD1 identical over 8 bases. This CDR3 region has 14 residues. CDR1 is SGHAT, CDR2 FQDESV, per germline (reference sequence). The CDR3 nucleotides read TGTGCCAGTAGCTGGGCAGGGGGCATTGGGACCCAGTACTCC. Protein sequence: CASSWAGGIGTQYS.

V is TRBV14 and J is TRBJ1-1; D is possibly TRBD1 (6 bases). The V and J ends lost 10 bases and 9 bases respectively, with 12 bases between them. Looked up from germline, CDR1 is SGHDN and CDR2 is FVKESK. CDR3 length equals 10 residues. The CDR3 reads CAKEQGKAFF. CDR3 nucleotides: TGTGCCAAGGAACAGGGCAAAGCTTTCTTT. Using reference TRBV14 and TRBJ1-1 for the parts outside the CDR3, the full variable domain is EAGVTQFPSHSVIEKGQTVTLRCDPISGHDNLYWYRRVMGKEIKFLLHFVKESKQDESGMPNNRFLAERTGGTYSTLKVQPAELEDSGVYFCAKEQGKAFFGQGTRLTVV.

A remark on this clonotype: Because the CDR3 is missing its conserved closing phenylalanine or tryptophan, this is likely a read error. The gene calls are TRBV11-1 and TRBJ2-5, with 8 bases aligning to TRBD1. J gave up 7 bases and V 4 bases, and 8 bases lay outside the gene matches. Germline V gene lookup returns CDR1 SGHAT and CDR2 FQDESV (reference sequence). The CDR3 is 14 amino acids. CDR3 nucleotides: TGTGCCAGCAGCTGGGCAGGGGGCGTTGTGACCCAGTACTCC. Translated: CASSWAGGVVTQYS.

In its sample, this clonotype was seen once. The V and J genes are TRBV30 and TRBJ2-5; D remains unclear. V was clipped by 3 bases and J by 11 bases, with 13 bases between them. Germline V lookup: CDR1 GTSNPN, CDR2 SVGIG (reference sequence). This CDR3 comprises 11 residues. Here the CDR3 DNA reads TGTGCCTGGAGCGTATCAGTGACTCAGTACTTC. Translation gives CAWSVSVTQYF.

As to this clonotype: The germline gene is not matched at one end of the junction; a read error may be the cause. This rearrangement joins TRBV28 to TRBJ1-2; D remains unclear. The length of the CDR3 is 14 residues. The germline CDR1 and CDR2 sequences are MDHEN and SYDVKM. CDR3 coding DNA: TGTGCCGGCAGTTTAGGGCGGGCGGACTATGGCTATACCTTC. Protein product: CAGSLGRADYGYTF.

In the case of this clonotype: Compared with germline, one end of the junction differs, possibly owing to a read error. V usage is TRBV5-1 and J usage is TRBJ2-1; D is possibly TRBD1 or TRBD2 (5 bases each). CDR3 length: 15 amino acids. Per the germline V gene, CDR1 is SGHRS and CDR2 is YFSETQ. As DNA, the CDR3 is TGCGCCAGAAGCGGCACAGGTTCCACCTACAATGCGCAGTTCTTC. This translates into CARSGTGSTYNAQFF. The whole variable domain, filled in from reference TRBV5-1 and TRBJ2-1, reads KAGVTQTPRYLIKTRGQQVTLSCSPISGHRSVSWYQQTPGQGLQFLFEYFSETQRNKGNFPGRFSGRQFSNSRSEMNVSTLELGDSALYLCARSGTGSTYNAQFFGPGTRLTVL.

With respect to this clonotype: The germline gene is not matched at one end of the junction; a read error may be the cause. The chain carries TRBV11-2 and TRBJ2-3; D ambiguous. Looked up from germline, CDR1 is SGHAT and CDR2 is FQNNGV. This CDR3 region has 13 residues. CDR3 loop: CAGGLVNSDTQYF. The CDR3 nucleotides are TGTGCCGGCGGCTTAGTGAACTCCGATACGCAGTATTTC.

Comments on this clonotype: A read error may produce the germline difference seen at one junction end. The chain has TRBV5-4 and TRBJ2-1; TRBD1 might be the D (5 bases). CDR3 length: 15 residues. Germline CDR1 reads SGHNT; CDR2 reads YYREEE (reference sequence). This CDR3 is CASRSGLSSYTEQFF. Here the CDR3 DNA reads TGTGCCAGCAGGTCAGGGCTTAGTTCCTACACTGAGCAGTTCTTC.

This clonotype was seen only a few times. One end of the junction varies from germline; a read error may be responsible. The chain carries TRBV6-1 and TRBJ1-2; D is unresolved. Germline V lookup: CDR1 MNHNS, CDR2 SASEGT. This CDR3 has 18 amino acids. CDR3 protein: CASCEQFLVLRSNYGYTF. The CDR3 coding sequence is TGTGCCAGCTGTGAACAGTTCCTGGTCCTTAGATCAAACTATGGCTACACCTTC.